Listed here are 9 T cell receptor beta chains from one sample, sequenced in a study of blood T cells in healthy people across ages. PCR was performed a second time for about 6 to 11 cycles using a sample-barcoded 5' primer and a J-beta primer mix. One entry per CDR3 protein results from TCRdb running MiXCR on the 5' RACE reads. The sample records over 1,500,000 distinct CDR3 sequences, around 50% being singletons. The sample comprised blood. Receptors were obtained from a woman aged 40 to 50 in good health.

This rearrangement joins TRBV27 to TRBJ1-5, with a tentative D call TRBD1 (6 bases). V lost 5 bases and J lost 6, with 11 bases in between. CDR3 length equals 13 residues. Germline loops: CDR1 MNHEY, CDR2 SMNVEV (reference sequence). The DNA of the CDR3 is TGTGCCAGCAGTGAACAGGGTTCTCAGCCCCAGCATTTT. Its protein product is CASSEQGSQPQHF.

This clonotype came up a few times. The genes are TRBV7-8 and TRBJ1-2, with 9 nucleotides matching TRBD1. Germline-derived CDR1 and CDR2 are SGHVS and FQNEAQ. The V gene end was trimmed by 5 bases and the J gene end by 2 bases; junction bases not matched to a gene: 6. This CDR3 comprises 15 residues. The CDR3 region has the DNA TGTGCCAGCAGCCTCGGGACAGGGCGAAACTATGGCTACACCTTC. Amino acid sequence: CASSLGTGRNYGYTF.

This chain joins TRBV4-1 and TRBJ2-6, with a weak D call TRBD2 (5 bases). Per the germline V gene, CDR1 is MGHRA and CDR2 is YSYEKL. The CDR3 contains 16 residues. With 1 base removed from V and 0 bases from J, the gap between germline ends came to 7 bases. CDR3 sequence reads: CASSQVGSSGANVLTF. CDR3 bases: TGCGCCAGCAGCCAAGTTGGGAGCTCTGGGGCCAACGTCCTGACTTTC.

About this clonotype itself: One end of the junction is discordant with germline, which a read error may explain. V usage is TRBV6-6 and J usage is TRBJ1-5; TRBD1 agrees at 7 bases. This CDR3 is built from 17 residues. In germline, CDR1 is MNHNY, CDR2 SVGAGI (reference sequence). Written as DNA, the CDR3 is TGTGCCAGCCAGAAAACGCTGAAACAGGGGATCAATCAGCTCCAGCATTTT. Residues: CASQKTLKQGINQLQHF.

The chain couples TRBV4-3 to TRBJ2-7; TRBD2 matches 7 bases. Germline assignment: CDR1 LGHNA and CDR2 YSLEER. Trimming at V came to 1 base and at J to 4 bases, leaving 10 bases not matched to a gene. The CDR3 runs 16 residues. The CDR3 sequence is CASSQVKSGEDYEQYF. In DNA form, the CDR3 reads TGCGCCAGCAGCCAAGTAAAAAGCGGGGAAGATTACGAGCAGTACTTC.

V is TRBV4-2 and J is TRBJ2-5; 7 nucleotides agree with TRBD2. CDR3 size: 17 residues. V was clipped by 0 bases and J by 4 bases; unmatched bases: 11. Looked up from germline, CDR1 is LGHNA and CDR2 is YNFKEQ. In DNA form, the CDR3 reads TGTGCCAGCAGCCAAGATGGTTTGAGCGGGGTGGTAGAGACCCAGTACTTC. It yields the protein CASSQDGLSGVVETQYF.

V and J are TRBV27 and TRBJ1-5; TRBD1 might be the D (5 bases). This CDR3 contains 15 residues. In germline, CDR1 is MNHEY, CDR2 SMNVEV (reference sequence). Trimming cost V 6 bases and J 6 bases, with 18 bases left between them. The CDR3 loop reads CASREVQGGLQPQHF. The DNA for the CDR3 is TGTGCCAGCAGAGAGGTGCAGGGTGGTCTTCAGCCCCAGCATTTT.

The V call is TRBV9, the J call TRBJ2-5; 7 bases line up with TRBD1. The ends lost 4 bases at V and 2 bases at J; junction bases unmatched: 11. Germline CDR1 and CDR2: SGDLS and YYNGEE. The CDR3 has 16 amino acids. DNA for the CDR3: TGTGCCAGCAGCACGACCCGGGACAGTTTTCAAGAGACCCAGTACTTC. The encoded protein is CASSTTRDSFQETQYF.

This clonotype was picked up many times. The V and J genes are TRBV11-2 and TRBJ2-3; the match to TRBD1 covers 9 bases. The V gene end was trimmed by 5 bases and the J gene end by 4 bases; junction bases not matched to a gene: 7. CDR1 SGHAT and CDR2 FQNNGV come from the germline V gene. This CDR3 is 15 amino acids long. The CDR3 DNA reads as TGTGCCAGCAGCCTCACAGGGGGCGCCCCAGATACGCAGTATTTT. It encodes CASSLTGGAPDTQYF.